These T cell receptor beta chains were read from a single sample in a study of blood T cell repertoires in COVID-19. TCRdb keeps only in-frame clones here, not all; method: immunoSEQ multiplex PCR. The sample shows hundreds of thousands of clones, 70% to 90% of them seen only once. The specimen was peripheral blood. These receptors all stem from a woman in her thirties or forties who had recovered from COVID-19. Each CDR3 is given with its conserved first and last residue. Each record gives: CDR3 DNA, CDR3 protein, clone size, V gene, J gene, D gene. The D gene is left open where the match is weak. Clone size is shown for a subset of rows, as once, few, many or a class of expanded clone.

DNA: TGTGCCTCGAGCGGGAGGAGAGATACGCAGTATTTT
CDR3: CASSGRRDTQYF
size: NA
V: TRBV30
J: TRBJ2-3
D: TRBD2

DNA: TGTGCCAGCAGCTTGGGATATACAGGGAGCTCTGGAAACACCATATATTTT
CDR3: CASSLGYTGSSGNTIYF
size: NA
V: TRBV5-4
J: TRBJ1-3
D: NA

DNA: TGTGCCAGCAGCCAAGAGAGGGCCTCGAACTATGGCTACACCTTC
CDR3: CASSQERASNYGYTF
size: few
V: TRBV4-2
J: TRBJ1-2
D: NA

DNA: TGTGCCAGCAGCTTAGAACAGGGGGGACTGGGTGAGCAGTACTTC
CDR3: CASSLEQGGLGEQYF
size: NA
V: TRBV7-2
J: TRBJ2-7
D: TRBD1

DNA: TGTGCCAGCAGTCCCAGGGTTCGGGCAGTTAACTCCTACGAGCAGTACTTC
CDR3: CASSPRVRAVNSYEQYF
size: once
V: TRBV28
J: TRBJ2-7
D: NA

DNA: TGTGCCAGCAGTTACACCGGCGGTTCCTATGGCTACACCTTC
CDR3: CASSYTGGSYGYTF
size: NA
V: TRBV6-6
J: TRBJ1-2
D: NA

DNA: TGTGCCTGGAGTGGCCTCCAGGGCCAGCCCCAGCATTTT
CDR3: CAWSGLQGQPQHF
size: NA
V: TRBV30
J: TRBJ1-5
D: NA

DNA: TGTGCCTGGAATTTGGGGGCTGAAAAACTGTTTTTT
CDR3: CAWNLGAEKLFF
size: few
V: TRBV30
J: TRBJ1-4
D: NA

DNA: TGTGCCACGCGGGACAGCTTTACGGGCTACACCTTC
CDR3: CATRDSFTGYTF
size: NA
V: TRBV28
J: TRBJ1-2
D: TRBD1

DNA: TGTGCCAGTAGTATAGTCGGCGGCTACGAGCAGTACTTC
CDR3: CASSIVGGYEQYF
size: NA
V: TRBV19
J: TRBJ2-7
D: NA

DNA: TGTGCCAGCTCACCACCTCTGCGGGGGGCCCCCAATGAGCAGTTCTTC
CDR3: CASSPPLRGAPNEQFF
size: once
V: TRBV18
J: TRBJ2-1
D: TRBD2

DNA: TGTGCCAGCAGCCAACCAGGAGGGTCTGGAAACACCATATATTTT
CDR3: CASSQPGGSGNTIYF
size: NA
V: TRBV4-2
J: TRBJ1-3
D: NA

DNA: TGTGCCAGCAGCACCTCACGGGGGGGGCCCCCAGAGTACTATGGCTACACCTTC
CDR3: CASSTSRGGPPEYYGYTF
size: NA
V: TRBV21-1
J: TRBJ1-2
D: NA

DNA: TGTGCCAGCTCACCTTACCCGGGACAGGGGTTAAAACTGTTTTTT
CDR3: CASSPYPGQGLKLFF
size: NA
V: TRBV18
J: TRBJ1-4
D: TRBD1

DNA: TGTGCCAGCAGTTACCAGGTGGACTATGGCTACACCTTC
CDR3: CASSYQVDYGYTF
size: NA
V: TRBV6-2/TRBV6-3
J: TRBJ1-2
D: NA

DNA: TGTGCCAGCGGGAGGGAGGGCAACTACGAGCAGTACTTC
CDR3: CASGREGNYEQYF
size: NA
V: TRBV6-6
J: TRBJ2-7
D: TRBD2

DNA: TGTGCCTGGAGTGTACTTCGGACAGGGTCTGGAAACACCATATATTTT
CDR3: CAWSVLRTGSGNTIYF
size: NA
V: TRBV30
J: TRBJ1-3
D: TRBD1

DNA: TGTGCCAGCTCAGCCACAGGGGGGTATGGCTACACCTTC
CDR3: CASSATGGYGYTF
size: NA
V: TRBV18
J: TRBJ1-2
D: TRBD1

DNA: TGTGCCAGCAGCTTAGGCGACAGGGACTCCTACGAGCAGTACTTC
CDR3: CASSLGDRDSYEQYF
size: NA
V: TRBV7-9
J: TRBJ2-7
D: TRBD1